This passage covers 19 T cell receptor beta chains from one sample sequenced in a study of blood T cell repertoires in COVID-19. Produced via immunoSEQ multiplex PCR; TCRdb's table is partial and in-frame only. The sample includes about 120,000 clones, roughly 85% seen only once; the top ten take around 4.8%. The sample comprised peripheral blood. These receptor sequences come from a human donor in a cohort sampled during active COVID-19.

The rearrangement links TRBV12-3 or TRBV12-4 to TRBJ1-1; D possibly corresponds to TRBD1 (5 bases). The CDR3 has 13 residues. The germline V and J ends were trimmed by 5 bases and 3 bases, with 10 bases remaining between them. CDR3 amino acids: CASSERQYTEAFF. CDR3 DNA sequence: TGTGCCAGCAGTGAGCGACAGTACACTGAAGCTTTCTTT.

The chain uses TRBV30 and TRBJ2-1, with D hard to call. Germline loops: CDR1 GTSNPN, CDR2 SVGIG (reference sequence). Trimming left V 7 bases short and J 6 bases short, with 16 bases between. CDR3 length equals 13 residues. CDR3: CASPVIPGNEQFF. CDR3 DNA: TGTGCCTCCCCTGTTATTCCCGGCAATGAGCAGTTCTTC.

V usage is TRBV28 and J usage is TRBJ2-7; D perhaps matches TRBD2 (5 bases). The germline V gene has CDR1 MDHEN and CDR2 SYDVKM. Trimming stripped 6 bases from V and 7 bases from J, with 19 bases between. The CDR3 loop spans 14 amino acids. The CDR3, as DNA: TGTGCCAGCAGCCTAACCGGGGAATCGGGGGAGCAGTACTTC. Translation gives CASSLTGESGEQYF.

The chain has TRBV28 and TRBJ1-2, with 7 bases aligning to TRBD1. There are 15 residues in the CDR3. In germline, CDR1 is MDHEN, CDR2 SYDVKM. With V trimmed by 7 bases and J by 2 bases, 10 bases remained unmatched. As DNA, the CDR3 is TGTGCCAGCACCCAAGGTTGGACAGGAAACTATGGCTACACCTTC. Protein sequence: CASTQGWTGNYGYTF.

The chain is built from TRBV5-6 and TRBJ2-7, with 9 bases identical to TRBD2. In germline, CDR1 is SGHDT, CDR2 YYEEEE. J was trimmed by 7 bases and V by 0 bases; bases with no gene match: 8. This CDR3 is built from 15 residues. Here the CDR3 reads CASSLGLAGVVEQYF. DNA for the CDR3: TGTGCCAGCAGCTTGGGTTTAGCGGGAGTGGTTGAGCAGTACTTC.

The J gene is TRBJ2-7, the V gene TRBV3-1 (or the pseudogene TRBV3-2), with D possibly matching TRBD1 (6 bases). The germline gives CDR1 LGHDT, CDR2 YNNKEL (reference sequence). The CDR3 extends over 15 amino acids. V shed 4 bases and J shed 3 bases, with 16 bases lying between them. The CDR3 is CASSRSHGDNYEQYF. CDR3 DNA sequence: TGTGCCAGCAGCCGCTCCCATGGGGACAACTACGAGCAGTACTTC.

The gene calls are TRBV10-3 and TRBJ2-7; 9 nucleotides line up with TRBD1. The V segment lost 5 bases and the J segment 4 bases; nucleotides outside the gene matches: 12. Germline V gives CDR1 ENHRY, CDR2 SYGVKD. CDR3 size: 16 residues. This CDR3 reads CAISPKRDREEYEQYF. Written as DNA, the CDR3 is TGTGCCATCAGTCCAAAGAGGGACAGGGAGGAGTACGAGCAGTACTTC.

In DNA, the CDR3 is TGTGCCAGCAGTTTCGATCTTAGTACGCAGTATTTT. Its translation is CASSFDLSTQYF. The genes are TRBV28 and TRBJ2-3; D is unclear. Looked up from germline, CDR1 is MDHEN and CDR2 is SYDVKM. Trimming removed 3 bases from V and 8 bases from J, with 9 bases in between. The CDR3 extends over 12 amino acids.

The chain couples TRBV6-2 or TRBV6-3 to TRBJ1-6, with no clear D. This CDR3 comprises 13 residues. V lost 0 bases and J lost 8, with 5 bases in between. Looked up from germline, CDR1 is MNHEY and CDR2 is SVGEGT. CDR3 in DNA: TGTGCCAGCAGTTACTCGGGAGATTCACCCCTCCACTTT. Protein product: CASSYSGDSPLHF.

The V gene is TRBV7-8, the J gene TRBJ2-1, with D possibly matching TRBD2 (6 bases). V was cut by 3 bases and J by 6 bases, with 15 bases left in between. The CDR3 length is 15 residues. Germline CDR1 SGHVS, CDR2 FQNEAQ. The CDR3 DNA reads as TGTGCCAGCAGCTTCGATCGCTCGGGAGTCAATGAGCAGTTCTTC. Translated, it gives CASSFDRSGVNEQFF.

The table lists this clone with a count of one. This chain joins TRBV28 and TRBJ1-5; 7 bases align to TRBD1. The germline gives CDR1 MDHEN, CDR2 SYDVKM. V dropped 6 bases and J dropped 7; count of bases not matched to a gene: 9. The CDR3 is made up of 14 amino acids. The CDR3 DNA is TGTGCCAGCAGGCATCGACAGGGATACCAGCCCCAGCATTTT. Amino acid sequence: CASRHRQGYQPQHF. Drawing the rest from reference TRBV28 and TRBJ1-5, the complete variable domain is DVKVTQSSRYLVKRTGEKVFLECVQDMDHENMFWYRQDPGLGLRLIYFSYDVKMKEKGDIPEGYSVSREKKERFSLILESASTNQTSMYLCASRHRQGYQPQHFGDGTRLSIL.

The chain links TRBV24-1 to TRBJ2-3; 10 nucleotides align to TRBD2. From germline, CDR1 is KGHDR and CDR2 SFDVKD. J lost 2 bases, V lost 6 bases, and 19 bases had no gene match. CDR3 size: 20 residues. CDR3 sequence: CATSSPGQNILAGFTDTQYF. The CDR3 DNA reads TGTGCCACCAGTTCGCCGGGACAGAACATACTAGCGGGATTCACAGATACGCAGTATTTT.

J is TRBJ2-1 and V is TRBV5-1, with TRBD2 identical over 14 bases. V lost 4 bases and J lost 4; bases outside the gene matches: 4. Germline assignment: CDR1 SGHRS and CDR2 YFSETQ. The CDR3 is 16 amino acids. The chain's CDR3 is CASSPGLAGGYNEQFF. The CDR3 region has the DNA TGCGCCAGCAGCCCCGGACTAGCGGGGGGATACAATGAGCAGTTCTTC. The whole variable domain, filled in from reference TRBV5-1 and TRBJ2-1, reads KAGVTQTPRYLIKTRGQQVTLSCSPISGHRSVSWYQQTPGQGLQFLFEYFSETQRNKGNFPGRFSGRQFSNSRSEMNVSTLELGDSALYLCASSPGLAGGYNEQFFGPGTRLTVL.

CDR3 nucleotide sequence: TGTGCCAGCAGCTTACCTAGCGGACTGAACACCGGGGAGCTGTTTTTT. Translated, it gives CASSLPSGLNTGELFF. The rearrangement links TRBV7-9 to TRBJ2-2, with 7 nucleotides matching TRBD2. This CDR3 contains 16 residues. Looked up from germline, CDR1 is SEHNR and CDR2 is FQNEAQ (reference sequence). V was pared by 2 bases and J by 1 base, with 4 bases of the junction left unmatched.

This clone has just a few counts. This sequence joins TRBV18 and TRBJ1-6; D is uncertain. The CDR3 spans 15 residues. V lost 6 bases and J 0 bases, leaving 9 bases between the germline ends. CDR1 KGHSH and CDR2 LQKENI come from the germline V gene. The CDR3 DNA sequence: TGTGCCAGCTCGGAGCTAGCCTCCTATAATTCACCCCTCCACTTT. Residues: CASSELASYNSPLHF.

The gene calls are TRBV5-4 and TRBJ2-5; a possible D gene is TRBD1 (6 bases). Matching the DNA end better, TRBJ2-7 makes the J call doubtful. The germline V gene has CDR1 SGHNT and CDR2 YYREEE (reference sequence). CDR3 size: 14 residues. The CDR3 protein is CASSLAGATYEQYF. CDR3 coding DNA: TGTGCCAGCAGCTTGGCAGGGGCCACCTACGAGCAGTACTTC.

This clone was recorded once. The chain has TRBV2 and TRBJ1-5; 7 bases align to TRBD1. This CDR3 comprises 14 residues. CDR1 is SNHLY and CDR2 is FYNNEI in the germline V gene. The V segment lost 5 bases and the J segment 3 bases; nucleotides outside the gene matches: 4. The CDR3 sequence is CASSPDRANQPQHF. Written as DNA, the CDR3 is TGTGCCAGCAGTCCCGACAGGGCCAATCAGCCCCAGCATTTT.

The chain combines TRBV4-1 with TRBJ1-4, with 8 bases identical to TRBD1. V trimming: 4 bases; J trimming: 1 base; junction bases outside the gene matches: 17. This CDR3 has 20 amino acids. Germline V CDR1 and CDR2: MGHRA, YSYEKL. Here the CDR3 DNA reads TGCGCCAGCAGCCGCCCCTGGGGGCAGGGGGCAAGGGGAACTAATGAAAAACTGTTTTTT. It translates to CASSRPWGQGARGTNEKLFF.

CDR3 region: CAWSVRLAANNEQFF. CDR3 bases: TGTGCCTGGAGTGTCAGACTAGCAGCCAACAATGAGCAGTTCTTC. The chain employs TRBV30 and TRBJ2-1; TRBD2 agrees at 7 bases. The V segment lost 0 bases and the J segment 5 bases; nucleotides outside the gene matches: 7. Germline V gene data show CDR1 as GTSNPN and CDR2 as SVGIG (reference sequence). The CDR3 contains 15 residues.